Below are 10 T cell receptor beta chains sequenced from a single sample in a study of blood T cell repertoires in COVID-19. Using immunoSEQ multiplex PCR, the repertoire was profiled, and TCRdb retains in-frame clones only, with some absent. The data contain about 200,000 clones, around 84% of them seen just once; the ten biggest clones take up about 5%. Sequences were obtained from peripheral blood. These receptors all come from a woman at least 80 years old with acute or convalescent COVID-19.

The rearrangement uses TRBV11-3 and TRBJ2-1; TRBD2 agrees at 13 bases. J lost 6 bases, V lost 1 base, and 3 bases had no gene match. Germline V gives CDR1 SGHNT, CDR2 YENEEA. The CDR3 is 16 amino acids. This CDR3 reads CASSLGGLAGSNEQFF. For the CDR3, the DNA is TGTGCCAGCAGCTTAGGGGGACTAGCGGGATCCAATGAGCAGTTCTTC.

V gene TRBV7-9 combines with J gene TRBJ1-6, with a possible D match to TRBD1 (6 bases). The CDR3 contains 17 residues. The germline V gene encodes CDR1 SEHNR and CDR2 FQNEAQ (reference sequence). V lost 7 bases to trimming and J lost 9 bases, with 25 bases between them. The CDR3 protein is CASTWGQVGIRRSPLHF. For the CDR3, the DNA is TGTGCCAGCACCTGGGGGCAGGTGGGAATTCGGCGTTCACCCCTCCACTTT. The whole variable domain, remainder taken from reference TRBV7-9 and TRBJ1-6, is DTGVSQNPRHKITKRGQNVTFRCDPISEHNRLYWYRQTLGQGPEFLTYFQNEAQLEKSRLLSDRFSAERPKGSFSTLEIQRTEQGDSAMYLCASTWGQVGIRRSPLHFGNGTRLTVT.

The chain links TRBV6-5 to TRBJ2-7; TRBD1 agrees at 8 bases. The length of the CDR3 is 14 residues. From germline, CDR1 is MNHEY and CDR2 SVGAGI. V lost 8 bases to trimming and J lost 6 bases; unmatched junction nucleotides: 12. The CDR3 sequence is CASRPGTGLFEQYF. Written as DNA, the CDR3 is TGTGCCAGCCGCCCCGGGACAGGCTTATTCGAGCAGTACTTC.

In this sample, this clone turned up once. This chain connects TRBV2 to TRBJ1-5; 7 bases fit TRBD1. The V and J ends lost 6 bases and 2 bases, in that order; junction bases with no gene match: 7. Germline assignment: CDR1 SNHLY and CDR2 FYNNEI. The length of the CDR3 is 15 residues. This CDR3 reads CASSPQGTGNQPQHF. CDR3 coding DNA: TGTGCCAGCAGCCCACAGGGGACGGGCAATCAGCCCCAGCATTTT.

V is TRBV5-1 and J is TRBJ1-4, with D perhaps TRBD1 (5 bases). This CDR3 has 14 amino acids. Trimming took off 0 bases at V and 8 bases at J, with 11 bases between the two ends. Germline V gene sequence: CDR1 SGHRS, CDR2 YFSETQ. The CDR3 DNA is TGCGCCAGCAGCTTGGGACAGCCCCGGGAAAAACTGTTTTTT. Encoded protein: CASSLGQPREKLFF. Full variable domain (rest looked up from reference TRBV5-1 and TRBJ1-4): KAGVTQTPRYLIKTRGQQVTLSCSPISGHRSVSWYQQTPGQGLQFLFEYFSETQRNKGNFPGRFSGRQFSNSRSEMNVSTLELGDSALYLCASSLGQPREKLFFGSGTQLSVL.

Only one count was recorded for this clone. The chain links TRBV15 to TRBJ2-7; tentative D call: TRBD2 (7 bases). V was clipped by 0 bases and J by 0 bases, with 15 bases between them. The germline CDR1 and CDR2 sequences are LNHNV and YYDKDF (reference sequence). The CDR3 spans 17 residues. CDR3 DNA sequence: TGTGCCACCAGCAGAGATCCGAGGGGGGGGAGCTCCTACGAGCAGTACTTC. This gives the protein CATSRDPRGGSSYEQYF.

There are a few counts of this clone. Distinct nucleotide sequences in the sample also encode this CDR3. The CDR3 protein is CASSPPSYEQYF. The CDR3 DNA reads TGTGCCAGCAGCCCCCCTAGCTACGAGCAGTACTTC. The chain is built from TRBV7-9 and TRBJ2-7; D remains ambiguous. Deletions cut 5 bases from V and 3 bases from J, with 8 bases between. The CDR3 covers 12 residues. Germline V CDR1 and CDR2: SEHNR, FQNEAQ (reference sequence).

The rearrangement links TRBV7-9 to TRBJ2-7; 7 positions agree with TRBD1. Germline lookup yields CDR1 SEHNR and CDR2 FQNEAQ (reference sequence). This CDR3 contains 17 residues. The trim removed 5 bases at V and 2 bases at J, leaving 15 bases unmatched. The CDR3 spells CASSMRDKGANTYEQYF. The CDR3 region has the DNA TGTGCCAGCAGCATGAGGGACAAGGGGGCGAATACCTACGAGCAGTACTTC.

In its sample, this clone was seen once. The V call is TRBV24-1, the J call TRBJ2-2; 10 bases are a match to TRBD1. The length of the CDR3 is 16 residues. Trimming cost V 5 bases and J 3 bases; bases outside gene matches: 5. Germline V gives CDR1 KGHDR, CDR2 SFDVKD. This chain's CDR3 is CATSALGTGDTGELFF. CDR3 nucleotides: TGTGCCACCAGTGCGTTAGGGACAGGGGACACCGGGGAGCTGTTTTTT.

This chain joins TRBV5-1 and TRBJ1-3, with D maybe TRBD1 (5 bases). Trimming pared 4 bases from V and 2 bases from J, leaving 19 bases between. CDR1 and CDR2 from the germline V gene are SGHRS and YFSETQ. The CDR3 runs 17 residues. In DNA, the CDR3 is TGCGCCAGCAGCCCGGATGCTGGGGCAGCCACTGGAAACACCATATATTTT. Protein sequence: CASSPDAGAATGNTIYF.